The subject of this entry is one T cell receptor (beta chain). Its antigen is unidentified. This sequence may be a read error, since a much larger clone differs from it by one base. To make TCR beta libraries, researchers used iRepertoire HTBI primers and Arm-PCR of CDR3 regions. TCRdb ran MiXCR on the multiplex PCR reads and lists one entry per CDR3 protein. In the table there are hundreds of thousands of distinct CDR3 sequences, about 19% of which are singletons. Sample time point: persistent/refractory GD, antithyroid drugs over 5 years with positive TRAb. RNA extracted from PBMCs served as the sequencing template. The authors diagnosed Graves' disease using American Thyroid Association guidelines. Patients came through an endocrinology department, and that department was in Xi'an, China. This record comes from a study of regulatory T cells in long-lasting Graves disease. CDR3 size: 14 residues. Trimming removed 8 bases from V and 2 bases from J, with 13 bases in between.

Study-wide results and limits: Patients with persistent disease showed a bias toward TRBV28, TRBJ1-2 and TRBJ2-5.

The receptor was isolated from a female donor with Graves disease. This chain joins TRBV12-3 or TRBV12-4 and TRBJ1-5, with D possibly TRBD1 on 6 matching bases. The sequences come from peripheral blood mononuclear cells (PBMCs), collected when the disease was refractory, from a patient treated with antithyroid drugs. CDR3 in DNA: TGTGCCAGCCGGGCAGGGGCTGGCAATCAGCCCCAGCATTTT. Amino acid sequence: CASRAGAGNQPQHF.